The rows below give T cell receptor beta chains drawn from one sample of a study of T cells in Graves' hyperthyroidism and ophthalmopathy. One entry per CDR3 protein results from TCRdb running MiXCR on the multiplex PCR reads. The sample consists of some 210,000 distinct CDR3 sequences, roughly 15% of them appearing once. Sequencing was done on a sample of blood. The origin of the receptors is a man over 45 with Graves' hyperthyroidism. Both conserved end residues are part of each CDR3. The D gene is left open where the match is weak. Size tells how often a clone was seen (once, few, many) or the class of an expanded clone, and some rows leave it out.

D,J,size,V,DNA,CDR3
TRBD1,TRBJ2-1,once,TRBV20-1,TGCAGTGCTTGGGACAGGGGGGTGCTAGCGGGACGTGAGCAGTTCTTC,CSAWDRGVLAGREQFF
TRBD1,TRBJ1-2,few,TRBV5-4,TGTGCCAGCAGCTCGGGACAGACGTGGCATGGCTACACCTTC,CASSSGQTWHGYTF
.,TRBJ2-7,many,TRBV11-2,TGTGCCAGCAGCTTAGACCCAGCCTTCTCCTACGAGCAGTACTTC,CASSLDPAFSYEQYF
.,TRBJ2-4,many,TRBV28,TGTGCCAGCAGGCGTATGACAGGCTCAGCCAAAAACATTCAGTACTTC,CASRRMTGSAKNIQYF
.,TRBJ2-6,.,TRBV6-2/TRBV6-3,TGTGCCAGCACCCACCCGCCCTGGGCCAACGTCCTGACTTTC,CASTHPPWANVLTF
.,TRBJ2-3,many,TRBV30,TGTGCCTGGAGTAGGGACACTAGCACAGATACGCAGTATTTT,CAWSRDTSTDTQYF
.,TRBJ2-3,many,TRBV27,TGTGCCAGCAGTTTTTGGGGGTCCGGGGGCACAGATACGCAGTATTTT,CASSFWGSGGTDTQYF
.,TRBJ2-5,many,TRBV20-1,TGCAGTGCTAGGGCTCTTTTGGGCTCCGGGGAGACCCAGTACTTC,CSARALLGSGETQYF
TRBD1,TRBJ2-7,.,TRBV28,TGTGCCAGCAGTCAACCGGGACAGGGTCAATACGAGCAGTACTTC,CASSQPGQGQYEQYF
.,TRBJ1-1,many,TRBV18,TGTGCCAGCTCACCGTATGGGGGGCAGATGAACACTGAAGCTTTCTTT,CASSPYGGQMNTEAFF
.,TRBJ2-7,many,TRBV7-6,TGTGCCAGCAGCCCGATGGGCTACGAGCAGTACTTC,CASSPMGYEQYF
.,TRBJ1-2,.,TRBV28,TGTGCCAGCAGTTTGGGTTTTATTGGGACGGCTAACTATGGCTACACCTTC,CASSLGFIGTANYGYTF
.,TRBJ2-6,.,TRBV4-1,TGCGCCAGCAGCCCACAAGACTCTGGGGCCAACGTCCTGACTTTC,CASSPQDSGANVLTF
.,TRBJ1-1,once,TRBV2,TGTGCCAGCACTAACAGGGATGAAGCTTTCTTT,CASTNRDEAFF
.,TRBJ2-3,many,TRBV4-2,TGTGCCAGCAGCCAAGTGAATATAGCAACTAGCACAGATACGCAGTATTTT,CASSQVNIATSTDTQYF
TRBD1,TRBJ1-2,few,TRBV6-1,TGTGCCAGCAGTACCCGGGACAGGCCCAACTATGGCTACACCTTC,CASSTRDRPNYGYTF
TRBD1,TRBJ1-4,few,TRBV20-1,TGCAGTGCTAGAGATCACCCGACAGGGAATAATGAAAAACTGTTTTTT,CSARDHPTGNNEKLFF
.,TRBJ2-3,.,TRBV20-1,TGCAGTGCTGCTTTACCAGACACCACTAAACTAGACACAGATACGCAGTATTTT,CSAALPDTTKLDTDTQYF
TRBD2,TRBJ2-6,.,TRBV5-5,TGTGCCAGCAGCCATGGGACTAGCGGGATAGTATCTGGGGCCAACGTCCTGACTTTC,CASSHGTSGIVSGANVLTF
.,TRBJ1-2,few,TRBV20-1,TGCAGTGCTCGGGACTACGTTCACTATGGCTACACCTTC,CSARDYVHYGYTF
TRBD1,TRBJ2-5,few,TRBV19,TGTGCCAGTAGTCCAGGGGGATTTGAGACCCAGTACTTC,CASSPGGFETQYF
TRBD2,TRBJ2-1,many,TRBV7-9,TGTGCCAGCAGCAACCTCCTGCTAGCGGGAGCAGGGTACAATGAGCAGTTCTTC,CASSNLLLAGAGYNEQFF
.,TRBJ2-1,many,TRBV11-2,TGTGCCAGCATGGAGGTCGGTGAGCAGTTCTTC,CASMEVGEQFF
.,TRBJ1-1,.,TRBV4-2,TGTGCCAGCAGCCAAGATCAAGCGGGGGCGTTGAACACTGAACCTTTCTTT,CASSQDQAGALNTEPFF
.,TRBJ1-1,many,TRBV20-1,TGCAGTGCAGAAGACAGTACTGAAGCTTTCTTT,CSAEDSTEAFF
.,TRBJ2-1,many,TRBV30,TGTGCCTGGTCCCCTATTGACAGGATAAGCTCCTACAATGAGCAGTTCTTC,CAWSPIDRISSYNEQFF
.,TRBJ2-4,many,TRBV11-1,TGTGCCAGCAGCTTAGAAGTAACAGTAACGGATGGCATTCAGTACTTC,CASSLEVTVTDGIQYF
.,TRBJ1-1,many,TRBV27,TGTGCCAGCCGAGGGGCCGAAAACACTGAAGCTTTCTTT,CASRGAENTEAFF
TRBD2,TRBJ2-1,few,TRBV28,TGTGCCAGCAGTTTTTTGGGACTAGAAACCTACAATGAGCAGTTCTTC,CASSFLGLETYNEQFF
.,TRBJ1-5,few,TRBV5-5,TGTGCCAGCAGCTTGGAACAGGGACATCAGCCCCAGCATTTT,CASSLEQGHQPQHF
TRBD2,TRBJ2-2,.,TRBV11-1,TGTGCCAGCGGACTAGCGGGAGGAAGGGGGGAGCTGTTTTTT,CASGLAGGRGELFF
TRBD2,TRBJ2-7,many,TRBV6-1,TGTGCCAGCAGCGCGCTAGCGGGAGCTCACGAGCAGTACTTC,CASSALAGAHEQYF
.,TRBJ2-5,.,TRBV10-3,TGTGCCATCAGTCCTACAGGGTCCCCAGAGACCCAGTACTTC,CAISPTGSPETQYF
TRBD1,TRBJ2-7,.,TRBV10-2,TGCGCCAGCAGGGTGGGACAGGGGGCGCCCGAGCAGTACTTC,CASRVGQGAPEQYF
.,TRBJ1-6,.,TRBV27,TGTGCCAGCAGGCAGGGGTTTTCACCCCTCCACTTT,CASRQGFSPLHF
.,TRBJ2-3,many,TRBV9,TGTGCCAGCAGCGCGGCCGCAGATACGCAGTATTTT,CASSAAADTQYF
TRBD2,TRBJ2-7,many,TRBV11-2,TGTGCCAGCAGCTTGATAGCGGGAGGGGGCCCCTACGAGCAGTACTTC,CASSLIAGGGPYEQYF
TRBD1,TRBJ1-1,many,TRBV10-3,TGTGCCACAACAGGGGGCGCGGAAACTGAAGCTTTCTTT,CATTGGAETEAFF
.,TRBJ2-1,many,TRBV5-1,TGCGCCAGCAGCGCTGGGGACGACGGTATCGATGAGCAGTTCTTC,CASSAGDDGIDEQFF
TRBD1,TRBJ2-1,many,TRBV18,TGTGCCAGCTCACCGGGACAGAGTAACAATGAGCAGTTCTTC,CASSPGQSNNEQFF
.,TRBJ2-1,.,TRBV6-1,TGTGCCAGCAGACCGGGCCGCTCCTACAATGAGCAGTTCTTC,CASRPGRSYNEQFF
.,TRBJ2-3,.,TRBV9,TGTGCCAGCAGCGTAGTGGGACGCACAGATACGCAGTATTTT,CASSVVGRTDTQYF
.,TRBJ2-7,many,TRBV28,TGTGCCAGCAGTCCAACCCTACAGGGCTCCTACGAGCAGTACTTC,CASSPTLQGSYEQYF
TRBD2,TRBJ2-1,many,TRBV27,TGTGCCAGACATCTACCAGCGGGACTCAATGAGCAGTTCTTC,CARHLPAGLNEQFF
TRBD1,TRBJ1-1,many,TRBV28,TGTGCCAGCAGTTGGCCGGGACAGGGGGTAACTGAAGCTTTCTTT,CASSWPGQGVTEAFF
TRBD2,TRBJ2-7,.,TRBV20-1,TGCAGTGCTAGGGGAGGCGGGAGTGCCCCCTCCTACGAGCAGTACTTC,CSARGGGSAPSYEQYF
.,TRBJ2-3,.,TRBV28,TGTGCCAGCAGCCCCCCCAGGTTTAGCACAGATATGCAGTATTTT,CASSPPRFSTDMQYF
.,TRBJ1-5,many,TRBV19,TGTGCCAGTAGTTCGGGGCGCGGTCAGCCCCAGCATTTT,CASSSGRGQPQHF
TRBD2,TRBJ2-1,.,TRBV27,TGTGCCAGCAGTTTCGAGACGGGAGGGCCTAGAGAGCAGTTCTTC,CASSFETGGPREQFF